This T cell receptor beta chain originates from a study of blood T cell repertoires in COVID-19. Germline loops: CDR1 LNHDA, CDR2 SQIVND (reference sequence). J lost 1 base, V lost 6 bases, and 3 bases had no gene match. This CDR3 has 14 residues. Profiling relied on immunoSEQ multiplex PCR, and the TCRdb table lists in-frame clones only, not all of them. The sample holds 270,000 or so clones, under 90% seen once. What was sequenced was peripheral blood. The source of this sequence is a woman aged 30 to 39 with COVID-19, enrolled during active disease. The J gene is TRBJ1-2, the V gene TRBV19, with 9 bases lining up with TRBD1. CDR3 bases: TGTGCCAGTAGCGGGACAGGGCATAACTATGGCTACACCTTC. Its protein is CASSGTGHNYGYTF.